Listed below are T cell receptor beta chains from one sample, sequenced in a study of shared clonotypes between healthy human individuals. Assay: immunoSEQ multiplex PCR; the TCRdb copy retains only in-frame clones and omits some. This sample yields 950,000 to 1,100,000 clones, of which under 80% are seen a single time; approximately 1.5% belongs to the top ten. Source material: memory CD4+ T cells sorted from blood. These receptors came from a man between 18 and 29 years old in good health. CDR3s leave out the opening cysteine and the closing phenylalanine or tryptophan.

V | CDR3
TRBV6-1 | ASRPDSGGYT
TRBV5-1 | ASSLRPSTGELF
TRBV20-1 | SAERGVQF
TRBV29-1 | SVKQPSGYT
TRBV6-1 | ANRRGQEYGYT
TRBV29-1 | SVPGSGTRNNEQF
TRBV5-8 | AARGTGVIGELF
TRBV28 | ASRDLANYGYT
TRBV7-9 | ASSLGVTDRTQETQY
TRBV6-1 | ASSEGLLRDRRYEQY
TRBV10-2 | ASTDSRNTEAF
TRBV29-1 | SVEDPLAGGDTQY
TRBV10-2 | ASSPSVMGSYNEQF
TRBV5-3 | ARSAGTNNSPLH
TRBV5-1 | ASSSDTSGNTIY
TRBV10-3 | AISRMGQGSETQY
TRBV20-1 | SAGDDYGYT
TRBV6-1 | ASSQGTTADTQY
TRBV27 | ASRPDRAGELF
TRBV2 | ASRALAGIYNEQF
TRBV7-7 | ASSLAGREETQY
TRBV30 | AWSTGKFAEAF
TRBV7-6 | ASSLARGTGLWY
TRBV7-2 | ASSWGRNEQF
TRBV6-1 | ASSERGDEQF
TRBV7-9 | ASSSPGTGGYGEQF
TRBV5-1 | ASSAKYNEQF
TRBV6-6 | ASSRSSNSGANVLT
TRBV6-1 | ASSETLFGSGYEQY
TRBV7-2 | ASSSSRLNTEAF
TRBV7-9 | ASSLGTGTNNQPQH
TRBV5-6 | ASGRTGLNYGYT
TRBV5-6 | ASSEPGGTGYGYT
TRBV14 | ASSQREGMNTEAF
TRBV10-3 | AIRALATDTQY
TRBV14 | ASSQGTGAKPYGYT
TRBV2 | ASNRERTGELF
TRBV5-1 | ASSLLGGSEQF
TRBV6-1 | ASSDFNGEKLF
TRBV7-2 | ASSLEDRNTEAF
TRBV27 | ASRFNSGSSYNEQF
TRBV20-1 | SAGRNSPLH
TRBV11-3 | ASSLRVTDTQY
TRBV15 | ATSRDGGRISYEQY
TRBV9 | ASSATSGSQGIQY
TRBV28 | ASRPTPGTGSNQPQH
TRBV30 | AWRPQGPETQY
TRBV7-2 | ASSPGTGSYEQY
TRBV28 | ASSSWTGVRADTQY
TRBV2 | ASSAGWTEAF
TRBV28 | ASSEQGGAGANVLT
TRBV27 | ASSFEGSYGYT
TRBV6-1 | ASSEIYEQY
TRBV5-1 | ASSLQGIGANEKLF
TRBV6-1 | ASSERKLNTEAF